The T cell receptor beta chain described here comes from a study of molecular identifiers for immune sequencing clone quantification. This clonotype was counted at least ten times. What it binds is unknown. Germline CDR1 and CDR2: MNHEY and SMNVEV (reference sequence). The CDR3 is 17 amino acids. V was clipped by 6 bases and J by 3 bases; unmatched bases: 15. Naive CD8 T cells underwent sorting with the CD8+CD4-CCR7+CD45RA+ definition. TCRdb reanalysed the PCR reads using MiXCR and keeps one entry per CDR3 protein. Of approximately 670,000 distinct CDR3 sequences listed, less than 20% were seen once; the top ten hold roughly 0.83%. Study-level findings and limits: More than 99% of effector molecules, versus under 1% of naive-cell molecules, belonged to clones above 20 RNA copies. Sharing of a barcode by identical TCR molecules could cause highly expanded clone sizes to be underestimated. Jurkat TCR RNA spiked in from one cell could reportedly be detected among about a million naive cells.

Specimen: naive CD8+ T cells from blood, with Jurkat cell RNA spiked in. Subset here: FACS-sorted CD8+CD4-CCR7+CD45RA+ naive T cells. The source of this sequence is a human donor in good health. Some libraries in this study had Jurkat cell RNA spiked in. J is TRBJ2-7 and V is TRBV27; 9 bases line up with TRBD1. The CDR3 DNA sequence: TGTGCCAGCAGCCTTAGGGGAGGGACAGGGTATATCTACGAGCAGTACTTC. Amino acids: CASSLRGGTGYIYEQYF.